What follows describes a single T cell receptor (beta chain). What it binds is unknown. This sample was taken from a study of cytomegalovirus exposure and HLA in healthy donors. Study overall: Per a later analysis, the approximately 620 first-cohort and some 110 validation repertoires shared one platform.

The table came from immunoSEQ multiplex PCR; TCRdb's copy has only in-frame clones and leaves some out. The table includes roughly 300,000 clones, roughly 90% detected once. Overall study findings and caveats: Most TCR sequences showed up rarely, but some public TCRs showed up in many donors.

V lost 3 bases, J lost 4 bases, and 13 bases stayed unmatched. The CDR3 is 16 amino acids. In germline, CDR1 is SQVTM, CDR2 ANQGSEA. This sequence was found in a woman between 18 and 29 years old in good health and CMV-seronegative. The chain employs TRBV29-1 and TRBJ1-1; 8 nucleotides line up with TRBD1. Sequencing used PBMCs. The CDR3: CSVERSGRQGSTEAFF. The DNA of the CDR3 is TGCAGCGTTGAGAGGTCGGGGCGACAGGGGAGCACTGAAGCTTTCTTT.